Listed below are T cell receptor beta chains from one sample, sequenced in a study of glioma-infiltrating T cells. MiXCR, run by TCRdb on the multiplex PCR reads, gives a single entry per CDR3 protein. Of more than 300,000 distinct CDR3 sequences detected, approximately 42% appear once; the ten largest clones hold about 12%. The sequencing input was glioma tissue, nonneoplastic brain tissue, or PBMCs (not recorded which). The receptors come from a human donor with low-grade glioma or glioblastoma, undergoing nonglioma brain surgery, or in good health (not recorded which). Each CDR3 is given with its conserved first and last residue. The D gene is left open where the match is weak. Not every row has a clone size; where given, it reads once, few, many or a size class.

D gene: NA; V gene: TRBV19; J gene: TRBJ2-3; clone size: many; CDR3 protein: CASSALGTNTQYF; CDR3 DNA: TGTGCCAGTAGTGCCCTTGGGACCAATACGCAGTATTTT
D gene: TRBD2; V gene: TRBV28; J gene: TRBJ2-2; clone size: few; CDR3 protein: CASSLGLAQIGYTGELFF; CDR3 DNA: TGTGCCAGCAGTTTAGGACTAGCGCAAATTGGGTACACCGGGGAGCTGTTTTTT
D gene: TRBD2; V gene: TRBV15; J gene: TRBJ2-3; clone size: NA; CDR3 protein: CATSRGLAVDLSTDTQYF; CDR3 DNA: TGTGCCACCAGCAGAGGACTAGCGGTCGACCTTAGCACAGATACGCAGTATTTT
D gene: NA; V gene: TRBV27; J gene: TRBJ2-3; clone size: many; CDR3 protein: CASSLLGLMDTQYF; CDR3 DNA: TGTGCCAGCAGTTTATTGGGGCTAATGGATACGCAGTATTTT
D gene: TRBD2; V gene: TRBV4-3; J gene: TRBJ2-2; clone size: few; CDR3 protein: CASSQVLTSNTGELFF; CDR3 DNA: TGCGCCAGCAGCCAAGTCCTGACTAGCAACACCGGGGAGCTGTTTTTT
D gene: TRBD1; V gene: TRBV7-3; J gene: TRBJ2-5; clone size: few; CDR3 protein: CASSSTGAGETQYF; CDR3 DNA: TGTGCCAGCAGCTCGACAGGGGCCGGTGAGACCCAGTACTTC
D gene: NA; V gene: TRBV29-1; J gene: TRBJ1-1; clone size: NA; CDR3 protein: CSVRITEAFF; CDR3 DNA: TGCAGCGTTCGAATCACTGAAGCTTTCTTT
D gene: NA; V gene: TRBV15; J gene: TRBJ2-1; clone size: NA; CDR3 protein: CATSTRDSYNEQFF; CDR3 DNA: TGTGCCACCAGCACCCGGGACTCATACAATGAGCAGTTCTTC
D gene: TRBD1; V gene: TRBV4-2; J gene: TRBJ1-1; clone size: NA; CDR3 protein: CASSPGTGETEAFF; CDR3 DNA: TGTGCCAGCAGCCCGGGGACAGGGGAAACTGAAGCTTTCTTT
D gene: TRBD2; V gene: TRBV6-2/TRBV6-3; J gene: TRBJ2-7; clone size: NA; CDR3 protein: CASRTGTSHYEQYF; CDR3 DNA: TGTGCCAGCAGGACCGGGACTAGTCACTACGAGCAGTACTTC
D gene: TRBD1; V gene: TRBV5-4; J gene: TRBJ1-1; clone size: NA; CDR3 protein: CASSLPGQSKNTETFF; CDR3 DNA: TGTGCCAGCAGCTTGCCGGGACAGAGCAAAAACACTGAAACTTTCTTT
D gene: NA; V gene: TRBV6-6; J gene: TRBJ1-4; clone size: few; CDR3 protein: CASSYTFRSSNEKLFF; CDR3 DNA: TGTGCCAGCAGTTACACCTTCAGAAGCTCTAATGAAAAACTGTTTTTT
D gene: NA; V gene: TRBV5-4; J gene: TRBJ1-2; clone size: many; CDR3 protein: CASSNWDTIHGYTF; CDR3 DNA: TGTGCCAGCAGCAACTGGGACACAATCCATGGCTACACCTTC
D gene: NA; V gene: TRBV20-1; J gene: TRBJ2-2; clone size: NA; CDR3 protein: CSARGDRAGLLTGELFF; CDR3 DNA: TGCAGTGCTAGAGGGGATAGGGCGGGATTACTCACCGGGGAGCTGTTTTTT
D gene: TRBD1; V gene: TRBV2; J gene: TRBJ2-7; clone size: NA; CDR3 protein: CASSFDRGPAEQYF; CDR3 DNA: TGTGCCAGCAGCTTCGACAGGGGGCCCGCCGAGCAGTACTTC
D gene: TRBD1; V gene: TRBV7-2; J gene: TRBJ2-7; clone size: NA; CDR3 protein: CASSAGGSFYEQYF; CDR3 DNA: TGTGCCAGCAGCGCAGGGGGATCCTTCTACGAGCAGTACTTC
D gene: NA; V gene: TRBV2; J gene: TRBJ1-5; clone size: few; CDR3 protein: CASSGWGPQPQHF; CDR3 DNA: TGTGCCAGCAGTGGTTGGGGGCCTCAGCCCCAGCATTTT
D gene: NA; V gene: TRBV2; J gene: TRBJ2-7; clone size: NA; CDR3 protein: CASHQDSQNEQYF; CDR3 DNA: TGTGCCAGTCACCAGGACAGCCAGAACGAGCAGTACTTC
D gene: NA; V gene: TRBV29-1; J gene: TRBJ1-1; clone size: NA; CDR3 protein: CSVGAGWGMNTEAFF; CDR3 DNA: TGCAGCGTTGGGGCAGGCTGGGGGATGAACACTGAAGCTTTCTTT
D gene: TRBD2; V gene: TRBV29-1; J gene: TRBJ2-5; clone size: NA; CDR3 protein: CSVEQTSAMVETQYF; CDR3 DNA: TGCAGCGTTGAGCAGACTAGCGCGATGGTCGAGACCCAGTACTTC
D gene: NA; V gene: TRBV28; J gene: TRBJ1-5; clone size: NA; CDR3 protein: CATLGRSNQPHYF; CDR3 DNA: TGTGCCACCCTGGGGCGGAGCAATCAGCCCCATTATTTT
D gene: NA; V gene: TRBV2; J gene: TRBJ2-7; clone size: few; CDR3 protein: CASSSADEQYF; CDR3 DNA: TGTGCCAGCAGCTCAGCGGACGAGCAGTACTTC
D gene: NA; V gene: TRBV7-8; J gene: TRBJ1-1; clone size: few; CDR3 protein: CASTKVREDTEAFF; CDR3 DNA: TGTGCCAGCACCAAAGTACGGGAGGACACTGAAGCTTTCTTT
D gene: NA; V gene: TRBV2; J gene: TRBJ1-1; clone size: NA; CDR3 protein: CASSYQIMNTEAFF; CDR3 DNA: TGTGCCAGCAGTTATCAGATCATGAACACTGAAGCTTTCTTT
D gene: NA; V gene: TRBV10-3; J gene: TRBJ1-3; clone size: NA; CDR3 protein: CAITIGQLASGNAIYF; CDR3 DNA: TGTGCCATCACCATCGGACAGCTAGCCTCTGGAAACGCCATATATTTT
D gene: NA; V gene: TRBV20-1; J gene: TRBJ2-7; clone size: many; CDR3 protein: CSARDQGLASYEQYF; CDR3 DNA: TGCAGTGCTAGAGATCAGGGACTGGCCTCCTACGAGCAGTACTTC